These T cell receptor beta chains were read from a single sample in a study of shared clonotypes between healthy human individuals. Using immunoSEQ multiplex PCR, the repertoire was profiled, and TCRdb retains in-frame clones only, with some absent. The table lists roughly 2,000,000 clones, 80% to 95% of them singletons, with about 1.7% in the top ten. Sequences were obtained from naive CD8+ T cells from PBMCs. Source of these receptors: a man aged 18 to 30 in good health. Some clones in this sample may be carry-over from other donors' samples. CDR3s include the opening cysteine and the closing phenylalanine or tryptophan. A D gene is named only where the DNA matches it firmly. Size tells how often a clone was seen (once, few, many) or the class of an expanded clone, and some rows leave it out.

abundance: .; d_gene: .; j_gene: TRBJ1-1; v_gene: TRBV7-6; CDR3nt: TGTGCCAGCAGCCAGACCGACCTTAACACTGAAGCTTTCTTT; CDR3aa: CASSQTDLNTEAFF
abundance: .; d_gene: TRBD2; j_gene: TRBJ2-1; v_gene: TRBV10-1; CDR3nt: TGCGCCAGCAGTCAGGGACTAGCGGGAGACTTTGGTGAGCAGTTCTTC; CDR3aa: CASSQGLAGDFGEQFF
abundance: .; d_gene: TRBD1; j_gene: TRBJ2-1; v_gene: TRBV6-5; CDR3nt: TGTGCCAGCAGTTACTCGACAGGGGAAGGGCTTAATGAGCAGTTCTTC; CDR3aa: CASSYSTGEGLNEQFF
abundance: .; d_gene: TRBD2; j_gene: TRBJ2-7; v_gene: TRBV6-5; CDR3nt: TGTGCCAGCAGACCATCGCGGGAGGTCGAGCAGTACTTC; CDR3aa: CASRPSREVEQYF
abundance: .; d_gene: TRBD1; j_gene: TRBJ1-2; v_gene: TRBV7-6; CDR3nt: TGTGCCAGCAGCTACTCGACAGGGCGGGGCTACACCTTC; CDR3aa: CASSYSTGRGYTF
abundance: .; d_gene: .; j_gene: TRBJ2-7; v_gene: TRBV6-1; CDR3nt: TGTGCCAGCAGTGATTTAGGGGGGGCGTACGAGCAGTACTTC; CDR3aa: CASSDLGGAYEQYF
abundance: .; d_gene: .; j_gene: TRBJ1-5; v_gene: TRBV28; CDR3nt: TGTGCCAGCAGTTTATTCGGGCAAAGCAATCAGCCCCAGCATTTT; CDR3aa: CASSLFGQSNQPQHF
abundance: .; d_gene: .; j_gene: TRBJ2-1; v_gene: TRBV13; CDR3nt: TGTGCCAGCAGCAGTAGATCTGATTACTATGAGCAGTTCTTC; CDR3aa: CASSSRSDYYEQFF
abundance: .; d_gene: TRBD2; j_gene: TRBJ2-3; v_gene: TRBV7-9; CDR3nt: TGTGCCAGCCGTTTGTTGGCGGGGGGGCACACAGATACGCAGTATTTT; CDR3aa: CASRLLAGGHTDTQYF
abundance: .; d_gene: TRBD1; j_gene: TRBJ2-2; v_gene: TRBV7-9; CDR3nt: TGTGCCAGCAGCTTAGGGACAGGGGATACCACCGGGGAGCTGTTTTTT; CDR3aa: CASSLGTGDTTGELFF
abundance: .; d_gene: .; j_gene: TRBJ1-1; v_gene: TRBV4-2; CDR3nt: TGTGCCAGCAGCCGGCACCTGAACACTGAAGCTTTCTTT; CDR3aa: CASSRHLNTEAFF
abundance: .; d_gene: TRBD1; j_gene: TRBJ2-7; v_gene: TRBV27; CDR3nt: TGTGCCAGCAGTTTCGGGACAGGGTTTGACGAGCAGTACTTC; CDR3aa: CASSFGTGFDEQYF
abundance: .; d_gene: .; j_gene: TRBJ1-1; v_gene: TRBV4-3; CDR3nt: TGCGCCAGCAGCCAAGATCGAGTGACAGGAAGGTTCACTGAAGCTTTCTTT; CDR3aa: CASSQDRVTGRFTEAFF
abundance: .; d_gene: .; j_gene: TRBJ2-1; v_gene: TRBV9; CDR3nt: TGTGCCAGCAGCGTACTCTTGTTCGGGGAGCAGTTCTTC; CDR3aa: CASSVLLFGEQFF
abundance: .; d_gene: .; j_gene: TRBJ1-4; v_gene: TRBV28; CDR3nt: TGTGCCAGCAGCCCAGGGGTAGGGAATGAAAAACTGTTTTTT; CDR3aa: CASSPGVGNEKLFF
abundance: .; d_gene: .; j_gene: TRBJ2-7; v_gene: TRBV5-1; CDR3nt: TGCGCCAGCAGCTTGGATCAAGGGGCGGGCTACGAGCAGTACTTC; CDR3aa: CASSLDQGAGYEQYF
abundance: .; d_gene: .; j_gene: TRBJ1-2; v_gene: TRBV25-1; CDR3nt: TGTGCCAGCAGTGAAGTATGGGGCTACACCTTC; CDR3aa: CASSEVWGYTF
abundance: .; d_gene: .; j_gene: TRBJ1-2; v_gene: TRBV4-2; CDR3nt: TGTGCCAGCAGCCCCCTGGAAGGGCTTGGTGGCTACACCTTC; CDR3aa: CASSPLEGLGGYTF
abundance: .; d_gene: TRBD2; j_gene: TRBJ2-1; v_gene: TRBV6-5; CDR3nt: TGTGCCAGCACAATCGGGACTAGGGGTTACAATGAGCAGTTCTTC; CDR3aa: CASTIGTRGYNEQFF
abundance: .; d_gene: .; j_gene: TRBJ2-7; v_gene: TRBV11-3; CDR3nt: TGTGCCAGCAGCCCCGGGACGGCAAGCTCCTACGAGCAGTACTTC; CDR3aa: CASSPGTASSYEQYF
abundance: .; d_gene: TRBD1; j_gene: TRBJ2-1; v_gene: TRBV11-2; CDR3nt: TGTGCCAGCAGCAAACCGGACAGGGCGGGCAATGAGCAGTTCTTC; CDR3aa: CASSKPDRAGNEQFF
abundance: .; d_gene: TRBD1; j_gene: TRBJ1-1; v_gene: TRBV4-1; CDR3nt: TGCGCCAGCAGCCAGCAGCCGAACGGAGGGGGCTTCATGAACACTGAAGCTTTCTTT; CDR3aa: CASSQQPNGGGFMNTEAFF
abundance: .; d_gene: TRBD2; j_gene: TRBJ2-1; v_gene: TRBV19; CDR3nt: TGTGGATCTAGCGGGAGTTCCTACAATGAGCAGTTCTTC; CDR3aa: CGSSGSSYNEQFF
abundance: once; d_gene: .; j_gene: TRBJ2-3; v_gene: TRBV7-9; CDR3nt: TGTGCCAGCGCAGGACCTAGATTATGGTATTTT; CDR3aa: CASAGPRLWYF
abundance: few; d_gene: TRBD2; j_gene: TRBJ2-3; v_gene: TRBV11-2; CDR3nt: TGTGCCAGCAGCTTAGTACTAGCGGGAGGGGATACGCAGTATTTT; CDR3aa: CASSLVLAGGDTQYF
abundance: .; d_gene: .; j_gene: TRBJ2-1; v_gene: TRBV7-9; CDR3nt: TGTGCCAGCAGCTTAACCGCGGGGCGCGCGAATGAGCAGTTCTTC; CDR3aa: CASSLTAGRANEQFF
abundance: .; d_gene: .; j_gene: TRBJ2-7; v_gene: TRBV27; CDR3nt: TGTGCCAGCAGTTTCCTGAGCTCCTACGAGCAGTACTTC; CDR3aa: CASSFLSSYEQYF
abundance: .; d_gene: .; j_gene: TRBJ2-1; v_gene: TRBV10-2; CDR3nt: TGCGCCTGTGCCGGGGGCGGGGGCTCCTACAATGAGCAGTTCTTC; CDR3aa: CACAGGGGSYNEQFF
abundance: .; d_gene: .; j_gene: TRBJ2-7; v_gene: TRBV27; CDR3nt: TGTGCCAGCAGTTTAAACAGAAGAACACACTACGAGCAGTACTTC; CDR3aa: CASSLNRRTHYEQYF
abundance: .; d_gene: .; j_gene: TRBJ2-1; v_gene: TRBV2; CDR3nt: TGTGCCACCCTGGCGATGGCAGGGTCCTACAATGAGCAGTTCTTC; CDR3aa: CATLAMAGSYNEQFF
abundance: .; d_gene: TRBD1; j_gene: TRBJ2-7; v_gene: TRBV25-1; CDR3nt: TGTGCCAGCGGGGACAGCTACGAGCAGTACTTC; CDR3aa: CASGDSYEQYF
abundance: .; d_gene: .; j_gene: TRBJ2-2; v_gene: TRBV15; CDR3nt: TGTGCCACCAGCAGAACCCGGCCCGGGGAGCTGTTTTTT; CDR3aa: CATSRTRPGELFF
abundance: .; d_gene: .; j_gene: TRBJ2-1; v_gene: TRBV7-2; CDR3nt: TGTGCCAGCAGCCCCTCCTGGGAATACAATGAGCAGTTCTTC; CDR3aa: CASSPSWEYNEQFF
abundance: .; d_gene: .; j_gene: TRBJ2-7; v_gene: TRBV5-6; CDR3nt: TGTGCCAGCAGCTTGTTTCAGGGGGGCCCCTCCGAGCAGTACTTC; CDR3aa: CASSLFQGGPSEQYF
abundance: .; d_gene: .; j_gene: TRBJ2-6; v_gene: TRBV28; CDR3nt: TGTGCCAGCACTCCTGACAGAAGCCTTTCTGGGGCCAACGTCCTGACTTTC; CDR3aa: CASTPDRSLSGANVLTF
abundance: .; d_gene: TRBD1; j_gene: TRBJ1-1; v_gene: TRBV27; CDR3nt: TGTGCCAGCAGTACGACAGGGGGGACTGAAGCTTTCTTT; CDR3aa: CASSTTGGTEAFF
abundance: .; d_gene: TRBD1; j_gene: TRBJ2-5; v_gene: TRBV6-5; CDR3nt: TGTGCCAGCACCCTCACAGGGGCTCGAGAGACCCAGTACTTC; CDR3aa: CASTLTGARETQYF
abundance: .; d_gene: .; j_gene: TRBJ2-3; v_gene: TRBV7-9; CDR3nt: TGTGCCAGCAGCCGGGTGGGAGATACGCAGTATTTT; CDR3aa: CASSRVGDTQYF
abundance: .; d_gene: .; j_gene: TRBJ1-3; v_gene: TRBV9; CDR3nt: TGTGCCAGCAGCGACGGGTCCCAGGGGGGAAACACCATATATTTT; CDR3aa: CASSDGSQGGNTIYF
abundance: .; d_gene: TRBD2; j_gene: TRBJ2-3; v_gene: TRBV27; CDR3nt: TGTGCCAGCAGTTCGCCGCACGGACTAGATGACAATACGCAGTATTTT; CDR3aa: CASSSPHGLDDNTQYF
abundance: .; d_gene: .; j_gene: TRBJ2-7; v_gene: TRBV7-9; CDR3nt: TGTGCCAGCAGCTTAAATCAGGGAAACGAGCAGTACTTC; CDR3aa: CASSLNQGNEQYF
abundance: .; d_gene: .; j_gene: TRBJ2-7; v_gene: TRBV7-8; CDR3nt: TGTGCCAGCAGCCCATTAGGGGAGAGGCCCTACGAGCAGTACTTC; CDR3aa: CASSPLGERPYEQYF
abundance: .; d_gene: .; j_gene: TRBJ2-1; v_gene: TRBV19; CDR3nt: TGTGCCAGTAGTGGAGACCCGGGCGGTGAGCAGTTCTTC; CDR3aa: CASSGDPGGEQFF
abundance: .; d_gene: .; j_gene: TRBJ2-7; v_gene: TRBV30; CDR3nt: TGTGCCTGGAGTCGGGCCAGCTCCTACGAGCAGTACTTC; CDR3aa: CAWSRASSYEQYF
abundance: .; d_gene: .; j_gene: TRBJ2-5; v_gene: TRBV27; CDR3nt: TGTGCCAGCAGTTTATTCCCAGGGGTAGAGACCCAGTACTTC; CDR3aa: CASSLFPGVETQYF
abundance: few; d_gene: .; j_gene: TRBJ1-2; v_gene: TRBV10-3; CDR3nt: TGTGCCATCCCAGCCCCAGGGAACTATGGCTACACCTTC; CDR3aa: CAIPAPGNYGYTF